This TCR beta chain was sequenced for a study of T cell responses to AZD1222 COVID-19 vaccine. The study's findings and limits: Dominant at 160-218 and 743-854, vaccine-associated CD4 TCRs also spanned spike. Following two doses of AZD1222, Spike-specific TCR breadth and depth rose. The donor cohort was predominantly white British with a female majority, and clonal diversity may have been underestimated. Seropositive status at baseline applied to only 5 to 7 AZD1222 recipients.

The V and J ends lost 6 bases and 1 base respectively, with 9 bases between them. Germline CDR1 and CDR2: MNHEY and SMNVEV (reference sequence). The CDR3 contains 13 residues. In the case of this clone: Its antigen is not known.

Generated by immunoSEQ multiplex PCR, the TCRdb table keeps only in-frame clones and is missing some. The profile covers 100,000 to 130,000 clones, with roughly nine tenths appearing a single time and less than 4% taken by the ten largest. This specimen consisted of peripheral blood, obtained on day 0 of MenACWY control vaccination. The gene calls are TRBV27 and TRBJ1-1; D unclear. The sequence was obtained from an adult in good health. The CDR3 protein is CASSFQPNTEAFF. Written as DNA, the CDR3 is TGTGCCAGCAGCTTTCAGCCGAACACTGAAGCTTTCTTT.